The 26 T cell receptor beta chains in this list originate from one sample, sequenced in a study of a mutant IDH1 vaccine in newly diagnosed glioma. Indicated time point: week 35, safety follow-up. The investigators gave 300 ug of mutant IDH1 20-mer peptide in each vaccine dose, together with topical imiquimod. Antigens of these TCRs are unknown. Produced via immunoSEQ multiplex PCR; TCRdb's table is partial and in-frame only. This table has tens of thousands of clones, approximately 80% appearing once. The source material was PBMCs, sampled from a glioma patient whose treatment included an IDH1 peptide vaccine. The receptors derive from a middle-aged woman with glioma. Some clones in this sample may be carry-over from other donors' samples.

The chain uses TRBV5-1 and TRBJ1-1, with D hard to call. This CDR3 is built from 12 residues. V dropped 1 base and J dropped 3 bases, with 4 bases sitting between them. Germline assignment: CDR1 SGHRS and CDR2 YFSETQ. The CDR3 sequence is CASSLYDTEAFF. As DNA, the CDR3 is TGCGCCAGCAGCTTGTATGACACTGAAGCTTTCTTT. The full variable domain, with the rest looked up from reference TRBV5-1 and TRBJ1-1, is KAGVTQTPRYLIKTRGQQVTLSCSPISGHRSVSWYQQTPGQGLQFLFEYFSETQRNKGNFPGRFSGRQFSNSRSEMNVSTLELGDSALYLCASSLYDTEAFFGQGTRLTVV.

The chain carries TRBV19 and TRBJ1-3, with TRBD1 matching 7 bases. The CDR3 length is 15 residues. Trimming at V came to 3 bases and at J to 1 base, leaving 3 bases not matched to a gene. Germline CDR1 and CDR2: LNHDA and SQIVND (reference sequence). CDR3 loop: CASSIEGASGNTIYF. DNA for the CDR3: TGTGCCAGTAGTATTGAGGGGGCATCTGGAAACACCATATATTTT.

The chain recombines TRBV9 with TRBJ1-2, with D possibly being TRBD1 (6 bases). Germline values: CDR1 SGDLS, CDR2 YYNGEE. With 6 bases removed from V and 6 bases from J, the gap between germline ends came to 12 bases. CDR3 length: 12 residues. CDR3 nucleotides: TGTGCCAGCAACGACAGGATTAATGGCTACACCTTC. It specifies CASNDRINGYTF.

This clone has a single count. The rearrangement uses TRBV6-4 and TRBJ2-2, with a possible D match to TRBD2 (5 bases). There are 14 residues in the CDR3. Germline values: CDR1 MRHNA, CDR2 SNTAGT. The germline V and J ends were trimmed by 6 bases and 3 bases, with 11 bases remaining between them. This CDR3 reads CASRLDRDTGELFF. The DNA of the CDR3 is TGTGCCAGCAGACTAGATCGGGACACCGGGGAGCTGTTTTTT.

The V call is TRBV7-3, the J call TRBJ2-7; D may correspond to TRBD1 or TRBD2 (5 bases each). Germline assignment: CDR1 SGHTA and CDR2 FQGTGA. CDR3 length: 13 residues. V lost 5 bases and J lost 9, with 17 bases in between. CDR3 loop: CASSLSGTALQYF. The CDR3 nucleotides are TGTGCCAGCAGCCTTTCCGGGACGGCATTGCAGTACTTC. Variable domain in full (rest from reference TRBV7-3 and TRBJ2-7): GAGVSQTPSNKVTEKGKYVELRCDPISGHTALYWYRQSLGQGPEFLIYFQGTGAADDSGLPNDRFFAVRPEGSVSTLKIQRTERGDSAVYLCASSLSGTALQYFGPGTRLTVT.

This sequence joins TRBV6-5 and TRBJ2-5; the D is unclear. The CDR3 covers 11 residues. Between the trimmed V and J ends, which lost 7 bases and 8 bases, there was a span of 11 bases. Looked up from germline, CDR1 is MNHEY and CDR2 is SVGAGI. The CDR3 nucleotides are TGTGCCAGCACTTTACGTAATACCCAGTACTTC. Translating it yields CASTLRNTQYF.

CDR3 in amino acids: CASSLGGVEKLFF. In DNA form, the CDR3 reads TGTGCCAGCAGTCTAGGGGGGGTTGAAAAACTGTTTTTT. The chain uses TRBV25-1 and TRBJ1-4, with a tentative D call TRBD1 (6 bases). The CDR3 is 13 amino acids. Trimming shortened V by 5 bases and J by 7 bases, and 11 bases separated the two germline ends. Germline-derived CDR1 and CDR2 are MGHDK and SYGVNS.

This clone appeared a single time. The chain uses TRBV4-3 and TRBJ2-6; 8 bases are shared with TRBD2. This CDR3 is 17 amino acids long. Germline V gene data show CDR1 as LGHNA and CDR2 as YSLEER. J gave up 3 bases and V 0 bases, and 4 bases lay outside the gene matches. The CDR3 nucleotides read TGCGCCAGCAGCCAAGAACTCAGCGGGGGTGGGGCCAACGTCCTGACTTTC. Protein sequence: CASSQELSGGGANVLTF.

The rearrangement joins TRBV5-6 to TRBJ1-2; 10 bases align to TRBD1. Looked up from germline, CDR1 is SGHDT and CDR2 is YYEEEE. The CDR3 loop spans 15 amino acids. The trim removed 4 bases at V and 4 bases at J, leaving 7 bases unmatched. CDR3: CASSPPGTGVYGYTF. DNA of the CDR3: TGTGCCAGCAGCCCCCCGGGGACAGGGGTCTATGGCTACACCTTC. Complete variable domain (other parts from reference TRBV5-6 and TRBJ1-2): DAGVTQSPTHLIKTRGQQVTLRCSPKSGHDTVSWYQQALGQGPQFIFQYYEEEERQRGNFPDRFSGHQFPNYSSELNVNALLLGDSALYLCASSPPGTGVYGYTFGSGTRLTVV.

The CDR3 DNA reads as TGTGCCAGCAAGCGTGGGCGGGGGGACATGAAGGGTAATGAGCAGTTCTTC. Residues: CASKRGRGDMKGNEQFF. This chain connects TRBV7-8 to TRBJ2-1; 8 nucleotides line up with TRBD2. Germline assignment: CDR1 SGHVS and CDR2 FQNEAQ. The CDR3 runs to 17 residues. V shed 7 bases, J shed 7 bases, and the junction held 18 bases outside the gene matches.

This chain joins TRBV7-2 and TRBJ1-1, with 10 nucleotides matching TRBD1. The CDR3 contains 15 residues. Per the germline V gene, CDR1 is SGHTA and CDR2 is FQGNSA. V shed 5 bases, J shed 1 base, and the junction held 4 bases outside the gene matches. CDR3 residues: CASSNRDRGNTEAFF. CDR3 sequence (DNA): TGTGCCAGCAGCAACCGGGACAGGGGGAACACTGAAGCTTTCTTT. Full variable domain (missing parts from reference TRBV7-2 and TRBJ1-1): GAGVSQSPSNKVTEKGKDVELRCDPISGHTALYWYRQSLGQGLEFLIYFQGNSAPDKSGLPSDRFSAERTGGSVSTLTIQRTQQEDSAVYLCASSNRDRGNTEAFFGQGTRLTVV.

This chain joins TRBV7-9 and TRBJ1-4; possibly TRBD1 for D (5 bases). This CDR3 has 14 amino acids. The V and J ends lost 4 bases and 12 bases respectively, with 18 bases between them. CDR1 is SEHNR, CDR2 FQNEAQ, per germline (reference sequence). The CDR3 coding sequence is TGTGCCAGCAGCTCCGCCGGAGGGGCGAGAGAACTGTTTTTT. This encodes CASSSAGGARELFF.

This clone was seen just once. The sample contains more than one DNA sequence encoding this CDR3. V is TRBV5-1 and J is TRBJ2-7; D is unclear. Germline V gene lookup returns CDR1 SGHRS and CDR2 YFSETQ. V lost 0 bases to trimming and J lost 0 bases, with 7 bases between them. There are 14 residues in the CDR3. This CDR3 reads CASSLGSSSYEQYF. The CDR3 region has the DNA TGCGCCAGCAGCTTGGGGAGCAGCTCCTACGAGCAGTACTTC.

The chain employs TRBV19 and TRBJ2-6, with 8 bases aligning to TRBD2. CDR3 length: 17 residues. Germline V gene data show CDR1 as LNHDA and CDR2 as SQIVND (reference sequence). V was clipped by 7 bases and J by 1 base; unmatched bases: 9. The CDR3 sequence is CASKTRAGVSGANVLTF. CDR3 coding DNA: TGTGCCAGTAAGACTCGAGCGGGAGTTTCTGGGGCCAACGTCCTGACTTTC.

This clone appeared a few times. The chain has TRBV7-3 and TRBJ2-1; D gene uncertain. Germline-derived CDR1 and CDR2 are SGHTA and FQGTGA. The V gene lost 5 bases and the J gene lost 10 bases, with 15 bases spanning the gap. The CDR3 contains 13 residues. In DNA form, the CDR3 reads TGTGCCAGCAGCGTACAGCATGGTGGGGAGCAGTTCTTC. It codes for CASSVQHGGEQFF.

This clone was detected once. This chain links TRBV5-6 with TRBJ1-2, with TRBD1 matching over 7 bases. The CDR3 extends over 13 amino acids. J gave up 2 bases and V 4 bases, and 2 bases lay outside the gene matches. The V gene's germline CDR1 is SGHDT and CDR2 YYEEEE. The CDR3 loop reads CASSTGQNYGYTF. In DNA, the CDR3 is TGTGCCAGCAGCACGGGACAGAACTATGGCTACACCTTC. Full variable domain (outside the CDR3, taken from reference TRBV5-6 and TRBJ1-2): DAGVTQSPTHLIKTRGQQVTLRCSPKSGHDTVSWYQQALGQGPQFIFQYYEEEERQRGNFPDRFSGHQFPNYSSELNVNALLLGDSALYLCASSTGQNYGYTFGSGTRLTVV.

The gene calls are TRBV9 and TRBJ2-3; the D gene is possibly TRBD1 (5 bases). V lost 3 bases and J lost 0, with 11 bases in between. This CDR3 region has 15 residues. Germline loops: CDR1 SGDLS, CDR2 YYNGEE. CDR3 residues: CASSADSTSTDTQYF. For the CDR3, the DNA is TGTGCCAGCAGCGCCGACAGTACTAGCACAGATACGCAGTATTTT.

The CDR3 spells CASSLARTGLDLSNQPQHF. Written as DNA, the CDR3 is TGTGCCAGCAGTTTAGCGAGGACCGGGTTGGACCTTAGCAATCAGCCCCAGCATTTT. The genes are TRBV28 and TRBJ1-5, with D hard to call. Looked up from germline, CDR1 is MDHEN and CDR2 is SYDVKM. V was clipped by 2 bases and J by 0 bases, with 20 bases between them. The CDR3 extends over 19 amino acids.

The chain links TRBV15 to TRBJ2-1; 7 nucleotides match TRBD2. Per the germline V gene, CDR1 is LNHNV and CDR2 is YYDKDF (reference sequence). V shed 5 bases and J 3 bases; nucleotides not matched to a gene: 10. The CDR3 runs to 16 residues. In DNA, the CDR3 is TGTGCCACCAGCGGCGGGGTAGCGGGTTACTACAATGAGCAGTTCTTC. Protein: CATSGGVAGYYNEQFF.

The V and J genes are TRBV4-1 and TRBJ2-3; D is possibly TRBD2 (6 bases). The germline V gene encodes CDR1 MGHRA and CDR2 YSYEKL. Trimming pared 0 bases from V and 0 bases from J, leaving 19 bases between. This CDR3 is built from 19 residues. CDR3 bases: TGCGCCAGCAGCCAAGATCTTCACCTCAGCGGGTGGAGCACAGATACGCAGTATTTT. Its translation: CASSQDLHLSGWSTDTQYF.

The CDR3 here is CASSPIEGDEQFF. CDR3 bases: TGTGCCAGCTCACCCATAGAAGGGGATGAGCAGTTCTTC. The rearrangement links TRBV18 to TRBJ2-1; perhaps TRBD1 as D (5 bases). The CDR3 covers 13 residues. Germline-derived CDR1 and CDR2 are KGHSH and LQKENI. V gave up 3 bases and J gave up 8 bases, with 11 bases separating them.

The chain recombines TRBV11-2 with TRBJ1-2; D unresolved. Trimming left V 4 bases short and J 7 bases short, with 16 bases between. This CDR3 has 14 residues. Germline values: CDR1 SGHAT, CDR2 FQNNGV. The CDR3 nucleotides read TGTGCCAGCAGCTCCATCGAGGGTCTGGGTGGCTACACCTTC. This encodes CASSSIEGLGGYTF.

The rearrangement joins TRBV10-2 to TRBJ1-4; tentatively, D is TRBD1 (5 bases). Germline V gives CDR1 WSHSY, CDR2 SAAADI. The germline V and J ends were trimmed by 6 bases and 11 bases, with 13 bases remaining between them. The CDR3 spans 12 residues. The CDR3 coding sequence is TGCGCCAGCAGGGAACCAGGGAATAAACTGTTTTTT. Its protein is CASREPGNKLFF.

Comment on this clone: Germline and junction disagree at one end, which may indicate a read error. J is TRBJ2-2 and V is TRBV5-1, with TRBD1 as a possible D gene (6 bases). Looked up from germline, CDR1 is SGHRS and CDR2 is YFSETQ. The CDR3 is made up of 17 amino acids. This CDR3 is CASSLASAGVGTRELFF. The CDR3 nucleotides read TGCGCCAGCAGCTTGGCCTCCGCAGGGGTCGGCACCAGGGAGCTGTTTTTT.

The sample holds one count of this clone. The CDR3 sequence: CASRSDSSLHF. The DNA of the CDR3 is TGTGCCAGCAGATCGGACAGTTCCCTCCACTTT. This chain uses TRBV2 with TRBJ1-6; D is perhaps TRBD1 (6 bases). This CDR3 is built from 11 residues. Germline-derived CDR1 and CDR2 are SNHLY and FYNNEI. The V and J ends lost 6 bases and 14 bases respectively, with 11 bases between them.

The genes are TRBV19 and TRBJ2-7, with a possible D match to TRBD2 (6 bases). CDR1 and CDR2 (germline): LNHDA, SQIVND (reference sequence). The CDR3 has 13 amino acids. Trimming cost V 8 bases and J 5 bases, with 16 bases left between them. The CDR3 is CASAPGLLNEQYF. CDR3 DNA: TGTGCCAGTGCTCCGGGACTCCTTAACGAGCAGTACTTC. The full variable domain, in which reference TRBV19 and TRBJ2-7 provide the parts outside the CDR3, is DGGITQSPKYLFRKEGQNVTLSCEQNLNHDAMYWYRQDPGQGLRLIYYSQIVNDFQKGDIAEGYSVSREKKESFPLTVTSAQKNPTAFYLCASAPGLLNEQYFGPGTRLTVT.